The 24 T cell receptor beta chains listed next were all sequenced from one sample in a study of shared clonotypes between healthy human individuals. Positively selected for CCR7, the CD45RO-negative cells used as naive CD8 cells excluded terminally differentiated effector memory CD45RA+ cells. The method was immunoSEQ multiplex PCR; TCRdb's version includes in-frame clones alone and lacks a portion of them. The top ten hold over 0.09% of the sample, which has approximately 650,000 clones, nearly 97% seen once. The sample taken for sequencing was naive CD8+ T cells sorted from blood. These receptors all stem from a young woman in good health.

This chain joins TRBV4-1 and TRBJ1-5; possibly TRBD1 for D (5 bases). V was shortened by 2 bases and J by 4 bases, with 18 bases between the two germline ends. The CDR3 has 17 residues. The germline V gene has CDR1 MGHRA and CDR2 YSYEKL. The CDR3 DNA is TGCGCCAGCAGCCAACATGGAGGGGAGGAAAGGAATCAGCCCCAGCATTTT. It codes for CASSQHGGEERNQPQHF.

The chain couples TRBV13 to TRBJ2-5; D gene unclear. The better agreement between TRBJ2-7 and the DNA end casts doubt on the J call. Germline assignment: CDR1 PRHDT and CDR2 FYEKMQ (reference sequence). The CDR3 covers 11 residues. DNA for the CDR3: TGTGCCAGCAGCTCGGGTTACGAGCAGTACTTC. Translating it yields CASSSGYEQYF.

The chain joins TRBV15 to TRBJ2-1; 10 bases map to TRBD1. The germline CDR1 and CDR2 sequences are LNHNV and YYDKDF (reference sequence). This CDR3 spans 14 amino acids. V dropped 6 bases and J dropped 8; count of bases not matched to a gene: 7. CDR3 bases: TGTGCCACCAGGGAGGGACAGGGGCTCGATGAGCAGTTCTTC. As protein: CATREGQGLDEQFF.

The CDR3 nucleotides read TGTGCCAGCAGCGCCGCCGGGACAGGGTTTTACGAGCAGTACTTC. Protein sequence: CASSAAGTGFYEQYF. The chain uses TRBV5-6 and TRBJ2-7; TRBD1 aligns across 9 bases. The CDR3 runs to 15 residues. The trim removed 4 bases at V and 4 bases at J, leaving 9 bases unmatched. The germline V gene encodes CDR1 SGHDT and CDR2 YYEEEE.

CDR3 sequence reads: CASSRAERAEQFF. The DNA of the CDR3 is TGTGCCAGTAGCCGGGCGGAGAGGGCTGAGCAGTTCTTC. The gene calls are TRBV19 and TRBJ2-1, with D perhaps matching TRBD2 (5 bases). CDR3 size: 13 residues. Germline V gives CDR1 LNHDA, CDR2 SQIVND (reference sequence). V shed 6 bases and J shed 9 bases, with 15 bases lying between them.

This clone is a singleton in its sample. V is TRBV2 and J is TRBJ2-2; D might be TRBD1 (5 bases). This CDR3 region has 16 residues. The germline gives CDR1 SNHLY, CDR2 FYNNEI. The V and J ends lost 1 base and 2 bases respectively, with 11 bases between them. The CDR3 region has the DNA TGTGCCAGCAGTGAAGAGGTGACAGATAACACCGGGGAGCTGTTTTTT. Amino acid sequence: CASSEEVTDNTGELFF.

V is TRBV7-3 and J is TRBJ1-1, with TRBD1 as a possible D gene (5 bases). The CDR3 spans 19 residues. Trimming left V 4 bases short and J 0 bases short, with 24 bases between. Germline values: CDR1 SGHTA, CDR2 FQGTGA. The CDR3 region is CASSSNYAQGDRLNTEAFF. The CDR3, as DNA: TGTGCCAGCAGCTCAAACTACGCTCAGGGTGATAGGCTGAACACTGAAGCTTTCTTT.

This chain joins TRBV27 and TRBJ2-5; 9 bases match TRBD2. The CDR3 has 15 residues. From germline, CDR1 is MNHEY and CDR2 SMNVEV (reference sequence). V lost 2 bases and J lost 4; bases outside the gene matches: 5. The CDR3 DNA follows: TGTGCCAGCAGTTTAAACCAACTAGCGGGAGAGACCCAGTACTTC. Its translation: CASSLNQLAGETQYF.

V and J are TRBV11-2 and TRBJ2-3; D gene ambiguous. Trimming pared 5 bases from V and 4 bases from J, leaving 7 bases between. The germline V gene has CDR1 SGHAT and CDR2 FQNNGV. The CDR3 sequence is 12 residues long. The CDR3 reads CASSTWSDTQYF. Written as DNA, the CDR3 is TGTGCCAGCAGCACGTGGTCAGATACGCAGTATTTT.

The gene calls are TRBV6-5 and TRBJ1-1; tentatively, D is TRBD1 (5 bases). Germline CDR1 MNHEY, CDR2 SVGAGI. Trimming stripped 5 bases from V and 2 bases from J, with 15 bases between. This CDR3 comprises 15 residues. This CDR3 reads CASSAEGFGNTEAFF. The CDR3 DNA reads TGTGCCAGCAGTGCTGAGGGGTTCGGCAACACTGAAGCTTTCTTT.

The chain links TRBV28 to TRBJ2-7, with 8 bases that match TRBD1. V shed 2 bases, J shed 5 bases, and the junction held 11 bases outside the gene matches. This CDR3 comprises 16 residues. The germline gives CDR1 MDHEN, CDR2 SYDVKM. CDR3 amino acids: CASSLGYGQGTNEQYF. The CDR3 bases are TGTGCCAGCAGTTTAGGTTATGGACAGGGTACCAACGAGCAGTACTTC.

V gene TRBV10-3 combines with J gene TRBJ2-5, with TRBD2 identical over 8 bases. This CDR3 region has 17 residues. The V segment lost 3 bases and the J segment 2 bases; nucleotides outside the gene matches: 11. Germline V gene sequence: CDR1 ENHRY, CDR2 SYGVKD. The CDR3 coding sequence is TGTGCCATCAGTGACGGGTATAGCGGGATTGCACAAGAGACCCAGTACTTC. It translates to CAISDGYSGIAQETQYF.

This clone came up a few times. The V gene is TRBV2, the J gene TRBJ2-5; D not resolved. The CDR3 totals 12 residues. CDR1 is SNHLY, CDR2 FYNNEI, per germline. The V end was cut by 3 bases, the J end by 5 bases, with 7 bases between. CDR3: CASSDYMETQYF. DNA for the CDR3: TGTGCCAGCAGTGACTACATGGAGACCCAGTACTTC.

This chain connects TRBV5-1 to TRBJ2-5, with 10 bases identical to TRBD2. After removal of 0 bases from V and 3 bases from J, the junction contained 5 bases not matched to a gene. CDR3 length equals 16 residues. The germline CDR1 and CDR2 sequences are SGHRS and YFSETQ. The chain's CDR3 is CASSLANSGREETQYF. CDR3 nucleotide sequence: TGCGCCAGCAGCTTGGCGAACAGCGGGAGGGAAGAGACCCAGTACTTC.

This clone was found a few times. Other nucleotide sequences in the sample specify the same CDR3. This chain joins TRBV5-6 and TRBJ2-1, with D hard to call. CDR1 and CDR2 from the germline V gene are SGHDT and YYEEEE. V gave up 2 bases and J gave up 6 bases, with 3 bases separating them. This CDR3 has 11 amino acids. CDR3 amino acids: CASSLGNEQFF. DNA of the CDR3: TGTGCCAGCAGCTTAGGCAATGAGCAGTTCTTC.

CDR3 bases: TGTGCCAGTAGTATCCCCCGACAGGGTGGTAATCAGCCCCAGCATTTT. Translation gives CASSIPRQGGNQPQHF. The chain is built from TRBV19 and TRBJ1-5; TRBD1 matches at 7 bases. CDR3 length equals 16 residues. V trimming: 3 bases; J trimming: 4 bases; junction bases outside the gene matches: 9. The germline CDR1 and CDR2 sequences are LNHDA and SQIVND (reference sequence).

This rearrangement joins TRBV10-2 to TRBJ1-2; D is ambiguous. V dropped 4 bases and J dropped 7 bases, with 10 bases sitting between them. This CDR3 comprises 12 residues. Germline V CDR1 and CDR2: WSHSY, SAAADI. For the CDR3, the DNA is TGCGCCAGCAGTGTCCCGGGTTTTGGCTACACCTTC. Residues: CASSVPGFGYTF.

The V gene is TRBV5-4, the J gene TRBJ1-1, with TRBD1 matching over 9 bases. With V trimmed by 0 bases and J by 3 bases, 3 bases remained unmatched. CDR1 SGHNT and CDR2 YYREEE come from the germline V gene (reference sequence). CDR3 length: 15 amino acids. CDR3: CASSLEQGAYTEAFF. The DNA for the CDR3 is TGTGCCAGCAGCTTGGAACAGGGGGCTTACACTGAAGCTTTCTTT.

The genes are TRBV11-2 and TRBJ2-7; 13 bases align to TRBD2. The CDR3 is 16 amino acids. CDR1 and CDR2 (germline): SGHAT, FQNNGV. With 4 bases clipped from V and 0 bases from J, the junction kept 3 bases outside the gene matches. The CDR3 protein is CASSYGLAGVSYEQYF. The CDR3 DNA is TGTGCCAGCAGCTACGGACTAGCGGGAGTCTCCTACGAGCAGTACTTC.

As DNA, the CDR3 is TGTGCCAGCAGTGAAGGGGACGCAGACTACGAGCAGTACTTC. Translating gives CASSEGDADYEQYF. The J gene is TRBJ2-7, the V gene TRBV2; D is perhaps TRBD1 or TRBD2 (5 bases each). The CDR3 covers 14 residues. V was cut by 1 base and J by 3 bases, with 10 bases left in between. CDR1 and CDR2 from the germline V gene are SNHLY and FYNNEI.

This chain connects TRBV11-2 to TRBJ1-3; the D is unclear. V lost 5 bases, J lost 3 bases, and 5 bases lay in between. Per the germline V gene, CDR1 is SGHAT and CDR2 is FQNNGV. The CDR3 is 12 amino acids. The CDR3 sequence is CASSDFGNTIYF. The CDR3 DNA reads TGTGCCAGCAGCGATTTTGGAAACACCATATATTTT. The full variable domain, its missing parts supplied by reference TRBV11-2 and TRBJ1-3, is EAGVAQSPRYKIIEKRQSVAFWCNPISGHATLYWYQQILGQGPKLLIQFQNNGVVDDSQLPKDRFSAERLKGVDSTLKIQPAKLEDSAVYLCASSDFGNTIYFGEGSWLTVV.

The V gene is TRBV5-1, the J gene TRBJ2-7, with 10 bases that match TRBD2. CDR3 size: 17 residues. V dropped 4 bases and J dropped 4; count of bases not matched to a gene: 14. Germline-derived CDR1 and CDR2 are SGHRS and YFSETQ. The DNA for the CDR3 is TGCGCCAGCAGCCACGATCAGGAGGCTAGCGGGAGTTACGAGCAGTACTTC. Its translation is CASSHDQEASGSYEQYF.

The CDR3 spells CASSSTSGRRETQYF. CDR3 in DNA: TGTGCCAGCAGTTCGACTAGCGGGAGGAGGGAGACCCAGTACTTC. The gene calls are TRBV6-5 and TRBJ2-5; 13 positions agree with TRBD2. Germline CDR1 MNHEY, CDR2 SVGAGI. This CDR3 has 15 residues. Unmatched junction bases numbered 4, after V lost 4 bases and J lost 5 bases.

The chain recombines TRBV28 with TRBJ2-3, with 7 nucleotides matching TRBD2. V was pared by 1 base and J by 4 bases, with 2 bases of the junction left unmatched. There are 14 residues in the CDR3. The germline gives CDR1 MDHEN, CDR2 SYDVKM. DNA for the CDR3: TGTGCCAGCAGTTTATATCTAGCGGCAGATACGCAGTATTTT. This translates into CASSLYLAADTQYF.